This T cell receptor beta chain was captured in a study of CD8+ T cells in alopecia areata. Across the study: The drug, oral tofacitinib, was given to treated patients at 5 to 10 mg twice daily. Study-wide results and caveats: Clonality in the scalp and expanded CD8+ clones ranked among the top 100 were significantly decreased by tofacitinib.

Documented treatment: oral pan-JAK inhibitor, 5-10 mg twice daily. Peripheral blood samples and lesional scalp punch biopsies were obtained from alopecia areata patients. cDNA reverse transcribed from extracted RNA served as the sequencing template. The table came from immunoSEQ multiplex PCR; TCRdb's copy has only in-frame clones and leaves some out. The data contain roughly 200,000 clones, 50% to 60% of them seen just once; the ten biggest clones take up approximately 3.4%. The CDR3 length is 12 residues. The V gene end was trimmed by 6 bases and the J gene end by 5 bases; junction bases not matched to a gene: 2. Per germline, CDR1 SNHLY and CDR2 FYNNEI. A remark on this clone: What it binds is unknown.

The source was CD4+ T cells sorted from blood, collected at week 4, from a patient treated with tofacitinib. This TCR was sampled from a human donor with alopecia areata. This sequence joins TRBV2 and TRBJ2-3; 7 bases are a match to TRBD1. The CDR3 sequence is CASRTGVDTQYF. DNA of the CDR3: TGTGCCAGCAGAACAGGGGTAGATACGCAGTATTTT.